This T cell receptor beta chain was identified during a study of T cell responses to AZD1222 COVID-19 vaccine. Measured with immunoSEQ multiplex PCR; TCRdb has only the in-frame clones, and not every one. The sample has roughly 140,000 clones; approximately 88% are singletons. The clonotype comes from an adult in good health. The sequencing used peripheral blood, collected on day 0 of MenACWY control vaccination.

DNA for the CDR3: TGTGCCAGCAGCAGACTAGGGTCTAGTGATGAGCAGTTCTTC. Protein product: CASSRLGSSDEQFF. The V and J genes are TRBV5-4 and TRBJ2-1; D is possibly TRBD2 (6 bases). The CDR3 runs to 14 residues. V was shortened by 4 bases and J by 8 bases, with 16 bases between the two germline ends. Germline loops: CDR1 SGHNT, CDR2 YYREEE (reference sequence).